Sequencing of this T cell receptor beta chain was carried out in a study of CXCR3-negative and CXCR3-positive naive CD8 T cells. Study summary: Across all libraries, TRB reads numbered around 140 million, with about 1.5 +/- 0.3 million in each library. Study-level findings and limits: In cryopreserved cells, CXCR3 expression partially decreased, and fresh PBMCs were used in most assays. Compared with CXCR3-negative naive cells, CXCR3-positive naive cells showed more hydrophobic TRB CDR3s.

Comments on this clonotype: Its antigen is still unknown.

The libraries of TRB cDNA were prepared using 5' RACE with UMI labels. Following a re-call of the 5' RACE reads, TCRdb has one entry per CDR3 protein and lacks DNA. The sample data list some 130,000 distinct CDR3 sequences. With around 300,000 cells each, the CD8+ T cell subsets were individually sorted in triplicate. CDR3 length: 18 residues. Germline lookup yields CDR1 DFQATT and CDR2 SNEGSKA (reference sequence). Sequenced material: naive CXCR3+ CD8+ T cells from blood. Noted subset: CD45RO-CCR7+CD27+CD95- naive CD8+ T cells expressing CXCR3 (TNR3+). The receptor comes from a human donor in good health. Some clones in this sample may be carry-over from other donors' samples. The chain couples TRBV20-1 to TRBJ2-7; TCRdb lists TRBD2, though no DNA is available to test this call. CDR3 amino acids: CTARDDLREVPLGDEQYF.